Sequencing of this T cell receptor (beta chain) was carried out in a study of blood T cell repertoires in COVID-19. On the study more broadly: Samples taken during acute and convalescent COVID-19 were collected in the United States, Italy and Spain. T cells, B-cell-depleted T cells, or PBMCs provided the cDNA or gDNA that served as material.

Trimming at V came to 3 bases and at J to 14 bases, leaving 9 bases not matched to a gene. Germline V gene sequence: CDR1 LNHDA, CDR2 SQIVND (reference sequence). The CDR3 is made up of 13 amino acids. As handled by the study authors: Estimates of nucleated cell counts were drawn from the amplification of reference gene primers. Data came from immunoSEQ multiplex PCR; TCRdb stores just in-frame clones and leaves some out. That table is the source of V, J and clone size, and D and trimming were worked out from the DNA. This sample yields about 240,000 clones, of which more than 75% are seen a single time; around 2.9% belongs to the top ten.

V gene TRBV19 combines with J gene TRBJ1-1; 10 nucleotides agree with TRBD1. This clonotype originated in a woman under 40 who had recovered from COVID-19. The sample comprised peripheral blood. The CDR3 spells CASSMRQGADEFF. The CDR3 DNA follows: TGTGCCAGTAGTATGAGACAGGGGGCGGATGAGTTCTTT.